What follows describes a single T cell receptor beta chain. Its antigen is not known. Only in-frame clones appear in the TCRdb table, and some are missing; sequencing was by immunoSEQ multiplex PCR. The sample yields tens of thousands of clones, about 89% seen once. The data stem from a study of OX40 agonist ivuxolimab in advanced cancers. The wider study: Patients undergoing dose escalation presented with hepatocellular carcinoma, melanoma, renal cell or head and neck cancer.

The germline V gene encodes CDR1 SGHTA and CDR2 FQGTGA. This CDR3 has 14 amino acids. With 2 bases removed from V and 1 base from J, the gap between germline ends came to 8 bases. The study's findings and limits: Expansion of clones was among the lowest in partial responders at 0.1-3.0 mg/kg.

The TCR sequence derives from an adult with an advanced solid tumor such as melanoma, head and neck, liver or kidney cancer. The rearrangement links TRBV7-3 to TRBJ2-5; tentatively, D is TRBD2 (6 bases). This specimen consisted of CD4+ or CD8+ T cells sorted from blood, obtained in a trial of the OX40 agonist ivuxolimab. The CDR3 loop is CASSLRGTQETQYF. The CDR3, as DNA: TGTGCCAGCAGCTTACGGGGGACCCAAGAGACCCAGTACTTC. The full variable domain, with the rest looked up from reference TRBV7-3 and TRBJ2-5, is GAGVSQTPSNKVTEKGKYVELRCDPISGHTALYWYRQSLGQGPEFLIYFQGTGAADDSGLPNDRFFAVRPEGSVSTLKIQRTERGDSAVYLCASSLRGTQETQYFGPGTRLLVL.